Listed below are T cell receptor beta chains from one sample, sequenced in a study of response to subunit inactivated influenza vaccine. TCRdb itself ran the RT-PCR reads through MiXCR, one entry per CDR3 protein. The profile covers approximately 230,000 distinct CDR3 sequences, with over 9% appearing a single time and more than 7% taken by the ten largest. The sequences come from non-naive T cells sorted from PBMCs, collected 14 to 15 days before vaccination. The receptors were sampled from a man over 45 who received an inactivated influenza vaccine. The CDR3 runs from the conserved cysteine through the conserved F or W. The order of the fields is CDR3 length, clone size, D gene, V gene, J gene, CDR3 DNA, CDR3 protein. D genes are given only for firm matches. Only some rows state a clone size, as once, few, many or a class for expanded clones.

len: 15
abundance: many
d_gene: TRBD1
v_gene: TRBV7-2
j_gene: TRBJ2-3
CDR3nt: TGTGCCAGCAGCCCCAACAGGGGCCCCCCAGATACGCAGTATTTT
CDR3aa: CASSPNRGPPDTQYF

len: 15
abundance: few
d_gene: -
v_gene: TRBV20-1
j_gene: TRBJ2-1
CDR3nt: TGCAGTGCTAGAGAACGGCCGGACGTCTACAATGAGCAGTTCTTC
CDR3aa: CSARERPDVYNEQFF

len: 14
abundance: many
d_gene: TRBD2
v_gene: TRBV20-1
j_gene: TRBJ2-1
CDR3nt: TGCAGTGCTAGGGGACTAGCGGCTTACAATGAGCAGTTCTTC
CDR3aa: CSARGLAAYNEQFF

len: 13
abundance: -
d_gene: -
v_gene: TRBV10-3
j_gene: TRBJ2-3
CDR3nt: TGTGCCATCAGTGAGCTCGGGCGGGATACGCAGTATTTT
CDR3aa: CAISELGRDTQYF

len: 15
abundance: few
d_gene: -
v_gene: TRBV5-1
j_gene: TRBJ2-5
CDR3nt: TGCGCCAGCAGCTTAAGTGCAGGGGATCAAGAGACCCAGTACTTC
CDR3aa: CASSLSAGDQETQYF

len: 16
abundance: many
d_gene: -
v_gene: TRBV4-3
j_gene: TRBJ2-3
CDR3nt: TGCGCCAGCAGCCAAGGGGTTACGGGAGTGGCAGATACGCAGTATTTT
CDR3aa: CASSQGVTGVADTQYF

len: 12
abundance: -
d_gene: -
v_gene: TRBV20-1
j_gene: TRBJ1-2
CDR3nt: TGCAGTGCTAGAGATTTGGGATATGGCTACACCTTC
CDR3aa: CSARDLGYGYTF

len: 16
abundance: -
d_gene: TRBD1
v_gene: TRBV20-1
j_gene: TRBJ2-7
CDR3nt: TGCAGTGCTAGAGGGCCCGGGACAGGGTTGTCCTACGAGCAGTACTTC
CDR3aa: CSARGPGTGLSYEQYF

len: 15
abundance: -
d_gene: -
v_gene: TRBV28
j_gene: TRBJ2-7
CDR3nt: TGTGCCAGCAGTTTATTCGCGGGACGGGCTTACGAGCAGTACTTC
CDR3aa: CASSLFAGRAYEQYF

len: 18
abundance: few
d_gene: TRBD2
v_gene: TRBV4-2
j_gene: TRBJ2-3
CDR3nt: TGTGCCAGCAGCCAAGCCCATGGTAGCGGGGGGGCCGGAGATACGCAGTATTTT
CDR3aa: CASSQAHGSGGAGDTQYF

len: 13
abundance: -
d_gene: TRBD2
v_gene: TRBV2
j_gene: TRBJ2-1
CDR3nt: TGTGCCAGGCTTTCAATAGCGGGTCATGAGCAGTTCTTC
CDR3aa: CARLSIAGHEQFF

len: 12
abundance: many
d_gene: TRBD2
v_gene: TRBV7-6
j_gene: TRBJ2-5
CDR3nt: TGTGCCAGCCGGGGGGGCCGGGAGACCCAGTACTTC
CDR3aa: CASRGGRETQYF

len: 14
abundance: -
d_gene: TRBD1
v_gene: TRBV7-2
j_gene: TRBJ1-1
CDR3nt: TGTGCCAGCAGCTCACGACAGGGTGTCACTGAAGCTTTCTTT
CDR3aa: CASSSRQGVTEAFF

len: 16
abundance: few
d_gene: TRBD1
v_gene: TRBV29-1
j_gene: TRBJ2-6
CDR3nt: TGCAGCGTTGCAGGACAGGGACAGTCTGGGGCCAACGTCCTGACTTTC
CDR3aa: CSVAGQGQSGANVLTF

len: 14
abundance: -
d_gene: TRBD1
v_gene: TRBV3-1
j_gene: TRBJ1-4
CDR3nt: TGTGCCAGCAGGGGGACAGGGAGTAAGGAAAAACTGTTTTTT
CDR3aa: CASRGTGSKEKLFF

len: 17
abundance: few
d_gene: -
v_gene: TRBV7-2
j_gene: TRBJ1-4
CDR3nt: TGTGCCAGCAGCAAAAGCGGGGGCGCCGGAGGAGTCGAAAAACTGTTTTTT
CDR3aa: CASSKSGGAGGVEKLFF

len: 16
abundance: -
d_gene: -
v_gene: TRBV28
j_gene: TRBJ2-5
CDR3nt: TGTGCCAGCAGTTCCCGGCTTCTAGCGATGAAAGAGACCCAGTACTTC
CDR3aa: CASSSRLLAMKETQYF

len: 15
abundance: few
d_gene: -
v_gene: TRBV29-1
j_gene: TRBJ1-2
CDR3nt: TGCAGCGTTGAATCGGAGGATTACAGCCACTATGGCTACACCTTC
CDR3aa: CSVESEDYSHYGYTF

len: 15
abundance: -
d_gene: -
v_gene: TRBV9
j_gene: TRBJ1-4
CDR3nt: TGTGCCAGCAGCCCCTCGACCGGGGGGGATGAAAAACTGTTTTTT
CDR3aa: CASSPSTGGDEKLFF

len: 15
abundance: many
d_gene: TRBD1
v_gene: TRBV5-5
j_gene: TRBJ1-5
CDR3nt: TGTGCCAGCAGCTTGGGGGTGGCAGGGGGGCAGCCCCAGCATTTT
CDR3aa: CASSLGVAGGQPQHF

len: 16
abundance: -
d_gene: -
v_gene: TRBV25-1
j_gene: TRBJ2-7
CDR3nt: TGTGCCAGCAGTGGGGGGGGGCAGGCCTACTCCTACGAGCAGTACTTC
CDR3aa: CASSGGGQAYSYEQYF

len: 15
abundance: many
d_gene: -
v_gene: TRBV7-9
j_gene: TRBJ1-4
CDR3nt: TGTGCCAGCAGCGCGGGGGACCCGCGGGATGAAAAACTGTTTTTT
CDR3aa: CASSAGDPRDEKLFF

len: 14
abundance: many
d_gene: -
v_gene: TRBV20-1
j_gene: TRBJ1-5
CDR3nt: TGCAGTGCTAGTGGAGGAGGGGGACGGGTGCCCCAGCATTTT
CDR3aa: CSASGGGGRVPQHF

len: 14
abundance: few
d_gene: -
v_gene: TRBV14
j_gene: TRBJ1-2
CDR3nt: TGTGCCAGCAGCCAAGTGGGGCCTAACTATGGCTACACCTTC
CDR3aa: CASSQVGPNYGYTF

len: 17
abundance: few
d_gene: TRBD2
v_gene: TRBV28
j_gene: TRBJ2-7
CDR3nt: TGTGCCAGCAGTTTAAACTTAGCGGGGGGTACCTCCTACGAGCAGTACTTC
CDR3aa: CASSLNLAGGTSYEQYF

len: 14
abundance: many
d_gene: -
v_gene: TRBV7-8
j_gene: TRBJ2-1
CDR3nt: TGTGCCAGCAGCTTAGCTATGAGGGGACATGAGCAGTTCTTC
CDR3aa: CASSLAMRGHEQFF

len: 13
abundance: many
d_gene: -
v_gene: TRBV6-6
j_gene: TRBJ2-3
CDR3nt: TGTGCCAGCAGTCACGAGAATGGGGGCACGCAGTATTTT
CDR3aa: CASSHENGGTQYF

len: 14
abundance: -
d_gene: -
v_gene: TRBV12-3/TRBV12-4
j_gene: TRBJ1-2
CDR3nt: TGTGCCAGCAGTTTGGGTTACGGCAGAAATGGCTACACCTTC
CDR3aa: CASSLGYGRNGYTF

len: 15
abundance: few
d_gene: -
v_gene: TRBV4-2
j_gene: TRBJ1-3
CDR3nt: TGTGCCAGCAGCCAAATGGGTCGGGGACAAAACACCATATATTTT
CDR3aa: CASSQMGRGQNTIYF

len: 13
abundance: many
d_gene: -
v_gene: TRBV7-2
j_gene: TRBJ2-7
CDR3nt: TGTGCCAGCAGCCGGGACGCCTCCTACGAGCAGTACTTC
CDR3aa: CASSRDASYEQYF

len: 15
abundance: few
d_gene: TRBD1
v_gene: TRBV2
j_gene: TRBJ2-1
CDR3nt: TGTGCCAGCGCGTTTCAGGGGGCCCCCTACAATGAGCAGTTCTTC
CDR3aa: CASAFQGAPYNEQFF

len: 19
abundance: few
d_gene: -
v_gene: TRBV4-1
j_gene: TRBJ1-5
CDR3nt: TGCGCCAGCAGCCAAGATGGTCCAAGGGCCCACAGGGATAATCAGCCCCAGCATTTT
CDR3aa: CASSQDGPRAHRDNQPQHF

len: 16
abundance: -
d_gene: TRBD1
v_gene: TRBV3-1
j_gene: TRBJ2-4
CDR3nt: TGTGCCAGCAGCCATGTCCGGGGACAGGGTCTAAACATTCAGTACTTC
CDR3aa: CASSHVRGQGLNIQYF

len: 11
abundance: few
d_gene: -
v_gene: TRBV2
j_gene: TRBJ2-2
CDR3nt: TGTGCCAGCAGATGGGCCGGGGAGCTGTTTTTT
CDR3aa: CASRWAGELFF

len: 11
abundance: -
d_gene: TRBD1
v_gene: TRBV20-1
j_gene: TRBJ1-1
CDR3nt: TGCAGTGCTAGAACCGGGACAGCGACTGTCTTT
CDR3aa: CSARTGTATVF

len: 16
abundance: many
d_gene: -
v_gene: TRBV5-6
j_gene: TRBJ1-3
CDR3nt: TGTGCCAGCAGCTTGGAGGCTCCGCTCTCTGGAAACACCATATATTTT
CDR3aa: CASSLEAPLSGNTIYF

len: 17
abundance: -
d_gene: -
v_gene: TRBV27
j_gene: TRBJ2-3
CDR3nt: TGTGCCAGCAGCCACTCGAGGGGAACTAAGAGCACAGATACGCAGTATTTT
CDR3aa: CASSHSRGTKSTDTQYF

len: 18
abundance: -
d_gene: -
v_gene: TRBV2
j_gene: TRBJ2-7
CDR3nt: TGTGCCAGCAGTGAAGCCCCGCTGGACAGCCTGCTAGCCTACGAGCAGTACTTC
CDR3aa: CASSEAPLDSLLAYEQYF

len: 15
abundance: few
d_gene: -
v_gene: TRBV4-3
j_gene: TRBJ2-7
CDR3nt: TGCGCCAGCAGCCGAGTCCGGGACACCCGTCGGGAGCAGTACTTC
CDR3aa: CASSRVRDTRREQYF

len: 17
abundance: few
d_gene: -
v_gene: TRBV11-2
j_gene: TRBJ2-2
CDR3nt: TGTGCCAGCAGCTTCGGAGTGGGAACAGGGTGGTCCGGGGAGCTGTTTTTT
CDR3aa: CASSFGVGTGWSGELFF

len: 14
abundance: few
d_gene: -
v_gene: TRBV5-5
j_gene: TRBJ1-5
CDR3nt: TGTGCCAGCAGCACCAGACAAGGCAATCAGCCCCAGCATTTT
CDR3aa: CASSTRQGNQPQHF

len: 18
abundance: few
d_gene: -
v_gene: TRBV4-3
j_gene: TRBJ2-5
CDR3nt: TGCGCCAGCAGCCAAGACTTTTCTGGCGATCCTTCGCAAGAGACCCAGTACTTC
CDR3aa: CASSQDFSGDPSQETQYF

len: 16
abundance: -
d_gene: -
v_gene: TRBV15
j_gene: TRBJ2-1
CDR3nt: TGTGCCACCAGCAGCGATAGTGGAGGTCCCTACAATGAGCAGTTCTTC
CDR3aa: CATSSDSGGPYNEQFF

len: 16
abundance: many
d_gene: TRBD1
v_gene: TRBV5-1
j_gene: TRBJ2-7
CDR3nt: TGCGCCAGCAGCCTAACCGGGACAGGGTACTCCTACGAGCAGTACTTC
CDR3aa: CASSLTGTGYSYEQYF

len: 15
abundance: -
d_gene: -
v_gene: TRBV9
j_gene: TRBJ1-1
CDR3nt: TGTGCCAGCAGCCCTAATCAGCAGGTGAACACTGAAGCTTTCTTT
CDR3aa: CASSPNQQVNTEAFF

len: 15
abundance: few
d_gene: -
v_gene: TRBV5-1
j_gene: TRBJ2-7
CDR3nt: TGCGCCAGCAGCTTGGTTGCGGGATCCACCTACGAGCAGTACTTC
CDR3aa: CASSLVAGSTYEQYF

len: 13
abundance: -
d_gene: -
v_gene: TRBV6-6
j_gene: TRBJ1-1
CDR3nt: TGTGCCAGCAGTACCGCAGAAGACACTGAAGCTTTCTTT
CDR3aa: CASSTAEDTEAFF